This TCR beta chain appears in the sequencing data of a study of shared clonotypes between healthy human individuals. General study findings and limits: With few donors, the genetic and exposure-history diversity represented was limited.

The run depth of the assay was deep. For each subset, genomic DNA was distributed in equal portions over several immunoSEQ plates. The authors' processing: Filtering was not the same, since immunoSEQ gave junction-only sequences without quality scores. The assay was immunoSEQ multiplex PCR, and TCRdb's table has in-frame clones only and misses some. The V and J calls and clone size are taken from that table; D and trimming were inferred from the DNA. The sample consists of around 510,000 clones, around 78% of them appearing once. Concerning this clone: The antigen remains undetermined.

The sequence derives from a woman in her 40s in good health. Some clones in this sample may be carry-over from other donors' samples. The sequencing input was PBMCs.

CDR3 protein: CASSLGLAGEGEQFF. DNA for the CDR3: TGTGCCAGCAGCTTAGGCCTAGCGGGAGAGGGTGAGCAGTTCTTC. The chain recombines TRBV11-3 with TRBJ2-1; 10 positions agree with TRBD2. The germline gives CDR1 SGHNT, CDR2 YENEEA. The V gene end was trimmed by 1 base and the J gene end by 9 bases; junction bases not matched to a gene: 6. The CDR3 is made up of 15 amino acids.